These 21 T cell receptor beta chains share one sample of origin, sequenced in a study of CD8+CD57+ T cells in acquired aplastic anemia. For sequencing, patients were chosen who had shown expansion of CD8+CD57+ cells by flow cytometry. Template material for TCR beta VDJ and CDR3 profiling consisted of genomic DNA. TCRdb reanalysed the reads using MiXCR and keeps one entry per CDR3 protein. The sample records fewer than 300,000 distinct CDR3 sequences, roughly 82% being singletons. Material for sequencing was sorted CD4+, CD8+, or CD8+CD57+ T cells (not recorded which) from PBMCs. The receptors shown here come from a human donor with aplastic anemia.

This clonotype has only one observation. The rearrangement links TRBV9 to TRBJ2-1; 12 bases agree with TRBD2. The germline V gene encodes CDR1 SGDLS and CDR2 YYNGEE. Unmatched junction bases numbered 13, after V lost 4 bases and J lost 11 bases. The CDR3 covers 16 residues. DNA of the CDR3: TGTGCCAGCAGCTTTCAAACTAGCGGGGGGAGTGATCAGCAGTTCTTC. Translated, it gives CASSFQTSGGSDQQFF.

This clonotype was seen more than once but under ten times. V and J are TRBV7-8 and TRBJ2-1; D possibly corresponds to TRBD2 (6 bases). Germline values: CDR1 SGHVS, CDR2 FQNEAQ. CDR3 length: 13 amino acids. Between the trimmed V and J ends, which lost 4 bases and 8 bases, there was a span of 12 bases. Here the CDR3 reads CASSYGGSHEQFF. DNA of the CDR3: TGTGCCAGCAGCTATGGGGGGAGCCATGAGCAGTTCTTC.

The sample holds one count of this clonotype. One end of the junction fails to match germline, which may point to a read error. V usage is TRBV19 and J usage is TRBJ1-6; D is undetermined. The CDR3 sequence is 16 residues long. Germline loops: CDR1 LNHDA, CDR2 SQIVND (reference sequence). For the CDR3, the DNA is TGTGCCAGTAGTCTTACTAAGGGTAGCTACAATGAGCAGTTCCTCTTT. It is translated as CASSLTKGSYNEQFLF.

The chain has TRBV11-1 and TRBJ1-5, with TRBD1 as a possible D gene (5 bases). Per germline, CDR1 SGHAT and CDR2 FQDESV (reference sequence). V was cut by 1 base and J by 1 base, with 17 bases left in between. The CDR3 spans 18 residues. The CDR3 here is CASSLVGQGLWSNQPQHF. CDR3 nucleotides: TGTGCCAGCAGCTTAGTCGGGCAGGGATTGTGGAGCAATCAGCCCCAGCATTTT. Variable domain in full (rest from reference TRBV11-1 and TRBJ1-5): EAEVAQSPRYKITEKSQAVAFWCDPISGHATLYWYRQILGQGPELLVQFQDESVVDDSQLPKDRFSAERLKGVDSTLKIQPAELGDSAMYLCASSLVGQGLWSNQPQHFGDGTRLSIL.

V gene TRBV7-6 combines with J gene TRBJ1-2; tentative D call: TRBD1 (6 bases). The V and J ends lost 4 bases and 11 bases respectively, with 26 bases between them. This CDR3 is 16 amino acids long. CDR1 and CDR2 (germline): SGHVS, FNYEAQ. CDR3 DNA: TGTGCCAGCAGCTCCACTACAGGGAGTCAAGCTTTTGTTTACACCTTC. Amino acid sequence: CASSSTTGSQAFVYTF.

The J gene is TRBJ1-1, the V gene TRBV7-4, with D hard to call. From germline, CDR1 is SGHVT and CDR2 SQSDAQ. Trimming stripped 0 bases from V and 7 bases from J, with 21 bases between. CDR3 length equals 17 residues. The CDR3 DNA reads as TGTGCCAGCAGCTTAGCGGGAGGTCCCGGTACGAACTATGAAGCTTTCTTT. The encoded protein is CASSLAGGPGTNYEAFF.

The chain recombines TRBV9 with TRBJ2-7, with TRBD1 as a possible D gene (6 bases). This CDR3 has 14 residues. Germline V gives CDR1 SGDLS, CDR2 YYNGEE. Trimming removed 0 bases at V and 2 bases at J, with 9 bases between. CDR3 sequence: CASSVGGTTYEQYF. In DNA form, the CDR3 reads TGTGCCAGCAGCGTAGGTGGGACAACCTACGAGCAGTACTTC.

The V and J genes are TRBV20-1 and TRBJ2-7; no clear D gene. There are 13 residues in the CDR3. The germline CDR1 and CDR2 sequences are DFQATT and SNEGSKA (reference sequence). V was clipped by 3 bases and J by 6 bases, with 15 bases between them. This CDR3 is CSASRAIGPEQYF. The CDR3, as DNA: TGCAGTGCTAGCCGCGCGATAGGTCCCGAGCAGTACTTC.

In the case of this clonotype: In this CDR3 the conserved last residue, phenylalanine or tryptophan, is missing, so a read error is likely. Because the CDR3's place on the DNA is in doubt, the DNA is left out and the CDR3 is given as listed by TCRdb. CDR3: CSGGESQTNEKLSV. The rearrangement joins TRBV29-1 to TRBJ1-4; TRBD1, the table's D call, lacks a check against the DNA. The germline V gene has CDR1 SQVTM and CDR2 ANQGSEA. The CDR3 length is 14 residues, termini included.

In this sample, this clonotype turned up once. The chain combines TRBV7-9 with TRBJ2-1; 9 bases agree with TRBD2. V was clipped by 3 bases and J by 7 bases; unmatched bases: 28. Germline CDR1 reads SEHNR; CDR2 reads FQNEAQ (reference sequence). This CDR3 has 22 residues. Here the CDR3 DNA reads TGTGCCAGCAGCTTTCAAAGAAGCGGGGGGAGCGATTTACTAGCGGCGGGGAATGAGCAGTTCTTC. It specifies CASSFQRSGGSDLLAAGNEQFF.

This chain links TRBV11-3 with TRBJ2-7; TRBD1 matches 7 bases. The ends lost 5 bases at V and 1 base at J; junction bases unmatched: 17. This CDR3 spans 18 amino acids. Germline-derived CDR1 and CDR2 are SGHNT and YENEEA. CDR3 sequence (DNA): TGTGCCAGCAGCGATGATGGGAAAGGGACAGCCCTTTCCTACGAGCAGTACGTC. Its translation: CASSDDGKGTALSYEQYV.

Regarding this clonotype: A read error is likely, as this CDR3 ends without the conserved phenylalanine or tryptophan. J is TRBJ2-3 and V is TRBV7-2; possibly TRBD2 for D (7 bases). This CDR3 spans 13 amino acids. CDR1 and CDR2 from the germline V gene are SGHTA and FQGNSA. Between the trimmed V and J ends, which lost 8 bases and 10 bases, there was a span of 19 bases. CDR3 loop: CASGEGGNNSQYH. In DNA, the CDR3 is TGTGCCAGCGGGGAGGGGGGCAATAATTCGCAGTATCAC.

This chain joins TRBV30 and TRBJ1-2, with D perhaps TRBD1 (6 bases). The V gene's germline CDR1 is GTSNPN and CDR2 SVGIG (reference sequence). V lost 1 base, J lost 9 bases, and 12 bases lay in between. This CDR3 spans 12 amino acids. CDR3 sequence reads: CAWSAGALSYTF. The CDR3, as DNA: TGTGCCTGGAGTGCAGGGGCACTCAGCTACACCTTC.

The V and J genes are TRBV4-1 and TRBJ2-5, with 8 positions matching TRBD1. The CDR3 contains 12 residues. Germline values: CDR1 MGHRA, CDR2 YSYEKL. With 8 bases clipped from V and 5 bases from J, the junction kept 4 bases outside the gene matches. The CDR3 is CASQGARETQYF. The CDR3 nucleotides read TGCGCCAGCCAGGGGGCTAGGGAGACCCAGTACTTC.

This clonotype has a count of ten or more. This sequence joins TRBV5-1 and TRBJ1-1; the D gene is possibly TRBD1 (6 bases). The V end was cut by 0 bases, the J end by 1 base, with 10 bases between. The germline gives CDR1 SGHRS, CDR2 YFSETQ. The CDR3 has 15 residues. The CDR3: CASSLGGARNTEAFF. CDR3 coding DNA: TGCGCCAGCAGCTTGGGGGGGGCGCGGAACACTGAAGCTTTCTTT.

The genes are TRBV11-3 and TRBJ2-1, with D tentatively TRBD1 (5 bases). Germline V gives CDR1 SGHNT, CDR2 YENEEA. This CDR3 contains 16 residues. V was pared by 5 bases and J by 12 bases, with 26 bases between. The CDR3 DNA follows: TGTGCCAGCAGCCTGGGTCTGACAGACGGTCAGGATGGGCAGTTCTTC. This codes for CASSLGLTDGQDGQFF. The full variable domain, its missing parts supplied by reference TRBV11-3 and TRBJ2-1, is EAGVVQSPRYKIIEKKQPVAFWCNPISGHNTLYWYLQNLGQGPELLIRYENEEAVDDSQLPKDRFSAERLKGVDSTLKIQPAELGDSAVYLCASSLGLTDGQDGQFFGPGTRLTVL.

Worth noting for this clonotype: As the CDR3 is not closed by the conserved phenylalanine or tryptophan, this likely results from a read error. The limits of the CDR3 on the DNA are not certain, so only TCRdb's listed CDR3 is given. The chain carries TRBV7-9 and TRBJ2-7. Both ends counted, the CDR3 spans 13 residues. Germline values: CDR1 SEHNR, CDR2 FQNEAQ (reference sequence). The CDR3 here is CASSPKGTSGQDD.

The chain couples TRBV19 to TRBJ1-1, with 7 bases aligning to TRBD1. The germline gives CDR1 LNHDA, CDR2 SQIVND (reference sequence). V shed 6 bases and J 6 bases; nucleotides not matched to a gene: 16. The CDR3 runs to 16 residues. The CDR3 bases are TGTGCCAGTAGACCTAAAGGGGGACAGATTAGCTCTGAAGCTTTCTTT. Encoded protein: CASRPKGGQISSEAFF.

In its sample, this clonotype was seen many times. The chain combines TRBV19 with TRBJ2-1, with 13 nucleotides matching TRBD2. The CDR3 covers 16 residues. Germline V gene sequence: CDR1 LNHDA, CDR2 SQIVND (reference sequence). V was pared by 5 bases and J by 6 bases, with 7 bases of the junction left unmatched. The CDR3 is CASSLRTSGSSNEQFF. The CDR3 DNA is TGTGCCAGTAGTCTCAGGACTAGCGGGAGCAGCAATGAGCAGTTCTTC.

In this sample, this clonotype turned up a few times. J is TRBJ2-7 and V is TRBV15; D tentatively reads TRBD1 or TRBD2 (5 bases each). The CDR3 runs to 14 residues. Germline CDR1 reads LNHNV; CDR2 reads YYDKDF (reference sequence). V was shortened by 1 base and J by 7 bases, with 14 bases between the two germline ends. The CDR3 nucleotides are TGTGCCACCAGCAGAGGGGACCCCCTCGGGGAGCAGTACTTC. This translates into CATSRGDPLGEQYF.

In regard to this clonotype: Its ends do not fully match the called genes, so a read error is possible. J is TRBJ1-1 and V is TRBV9; D is unclear. From germline, CDR1 is SGDLS and CDR2 YYNGEE. The CDR3 runs 16 residues. In DNA form, the CDR3 reads TGCAGCAGCAGCGTGGAGGATTATCCAATGATCACTGAAGCTTTCTTT. It translates to CSSSVEDYPMITEAFF.